A selection of T cell receptor beta chains follows, all from one sample in a study of T cell responses to AZD1222 COVID-19 vaccine. The data were produced by immunoSEQ multiplex PCR, yet TCRdb's version contains in-frame clones alone and is incomplete. The data contain approximately 130,000 clones, roughly 93% of them seen just once; the ten biggest clones take up 2.5% to 4%. The material was peripheral blood, obtained on day 0 of AZD1222 vaccination. All receptors derive from an adult in good health. Each CDR3 is given with its conserved first and last residue. D genes are given only for firm matches. A row's size may be missing; if present it is once, few, many or a size class.

J: TRBJ2-1
D: -
V: TRBV25-1
size: -
DNA: TGTGCCAGCAGCGCGGTCAATGAGCAGTTCTTC
CDR3: CASSAVNEQFF

J: TRBJ2-1
D: -
V: TRBV6-2/TRBV6-3
size: -
DNA: TGTGCCAGCAGTTACCTCCGAAGGCGATCCGGCGCCTACAATGAGCAGTTCTTC
CDR3: CASSYLRRRSGAYNEQFF

J: TRBJ1-2
D: TRBD1
V: TRBV25-1
size: -
DNA: TGTGCAACAGGGGGCATAAACGGCTACACCTTC
CDR3: CATGGINGYTF

J: TRBJ1-1
D: -
V: TRBV6-6
size: -
DNA: TGTGCCAGCAACCCCCCCGGAGGAACTGAAGCTTTCTTT
CDR3: CASNPPGGTEAFF

J: TRBJ2-7
D: -
V: TRBV27
size: -
DNA: TGTGCCAGCAGTTTCGCGGCTGCCGATTCCTACGAGCAGTACTTC
CDR3: CASSFAAADSYEQYF

J: TRBJ1-1
D: -
V: TRBV7-3
size: -
DNA: TGTGCCAGCAGCTTAGGACCCCTGAACACTGAAGCTTTCTTT
CDR3: CASSLGPLNTEAFF

J: TRBJ1-1
D: -
V: TRBV7-2
size: -
DNA: TGTGCCAGCAGCCGCCCAGGGTACACTGAAGCTTTCTTT
CDR3: CASSRPGYTEAFF

J: TRBJ2-7
D: -
V: TRBV7-8
size: -
DNA: TGTGCCAGCAGCTTCCAGGGGAGAGAGCAGTACTTC
CDR3: CASSFQGREQYF

J: TRBJ2-7
D: TRBD1
V: TRBV6-5
size: -
DNA: TGTGCCAGCAATCGAGACAGGGGGCGGCACGAGCAGTACTTC
CDR3: CASNRDRGRHEQYF

J: TRBJ1-1
D: -
V: TRBV5-1
size: -
DNA: TGCGCCAGCAGCTTGGATGTGGGGCGCGGGTCGAACACTGAAGCTTTCTTT
CDR3: CASSLDVGRGSNTEAFF

J: TRBJ1-5
D: TRBD1
V: TRBV5-6
size: -
DNA: TGTGCCAGCAGCGCCGGGACAGGTCCCAATCAGCCCCAGCATTTT
CDR3: CASSAGTGPNQPQHF

J: TRBJ2-5
D: TRBD1
V: TRBV28
size: -
DNA: TGTGCCAGCAGTTTTACAGGGGTACGGGAGACCCAGTACTTC
CDR3: CASSFTGVRETQYF

J: TRBJ2-2
D: -
V: TRBV6-2/TRBV6-3
size: once
DNA: TGTGCCAGCATCCCCCACGAAGACACCGGGGAGCTGTTTTTT
CDR3: CASIPHEDTGELFF

J: TRBJ1-1
D: -
V: TRBV6-5
size: -
DNA: TGTGCCAGCAGTAAACGAGACACTGAAGCTTTCTTT
CDR3: CASSKRDTEAFF

J: TRBJ1-1
D: TRBD1
V: TRBV30
size: -
DNA: TGTGCCTGGAGTAAGGGACAGTTGACTGAAGCTTTCTTT
CDR3: CAWSKGQLTEAFF

J: TRBJ1-1
D: -
V: TRBV7-2
size: -
DNA: TGTGCTTTGAAATCCCCCCGGGGGCAAACTGAAGCTTTCTTT
CDR3: CALKSPRGQTEAFF

J: TRBJ1-5
D: -
V: TRBV6-5
size: -
DNA: TGTGCCAGCGCGGAGAGCTATAGCAATCAGCCCCAGCATTTT
CDR3: CASAESYSNQPQHF

J: TRBJ1-6
D: -
V: TRBV5-1
size: once
DNA: TGCGCCAGCAGCTCCCTGAGGTCCGATTCACCCCTCCACTTT
CDR3: CASSSLRSDSPLHF

J: TRBJ2-5
D: -
V: TRBV12-3/TRBV12-4
size: -
DNA: TGTGCCAGCAGTTTCGGGGTACAAGAGACCCAGTACTTC
CDR3: CASSFGVQETQYF

J: TRBJ2-4
D: -
V: TRBV7-9
size: once
DNA: TGTGCCAGCAGCTTTGGCGGGGCGGCCAAAAACATTCAGTACTTC
CDR3: CASSFGGAAKNIQYF

J: TRBJ2-5
D: TRBD2
V: TRBV9
size: -
DNA: TGTGCCAGCAGCGTAGCCGCGGGAGAAGTGGAGACCCAGTACTTC
CDR3: CASSVAAGEVETQYF

J: TRBJ1-2
D: -
V: TRBV7-2
size: -
DNA: TGTGCCAGCAGCTACTCTCTAGGGGACACTTCTGGCTACACCTTC
CDR3: CASSYSLGDTSGYTF

J: TRBJ1-1
D: -
V: TRBV29-1
size: -
DNA: TGCAGCGTTAACGGTCCGGGATCAACTGAAGCTTTCTTT
CDR3: CSVNGPGSTEAFF

J: TRBJ1-1
D: TRBD1
V: TRBV2
size: -
DNA: TGTGCCGATCGGGGGACAGGGGGCTACGGCACTGAAGCTTTCTTT
CDR3: CADRGTGGYGTEAFF

J: TRBJ2-2
D: TRBD2
V: TRBV4-3
size: -
DNA: TGCGCCAGCAGCCACCTCACGGGACTAGCGGGAACTAACACCGGGGAGCTGTTTTTT
CDR3: CASSHLTGLAGTNTGELFF

J: TRBJ2-2
D: -
V: TRBV24-1
size: -
DNA: TGTGCCACAAATACTAGAGACACCGGGGAGCTGTTTTTT
CDR3: CATNTRDTGELFF

J: TRBJ2-2
D: -
V: TRBV5-8
size: -
DNA: TGTGCCAGCAGCTTAGACCCCCGCCACGGAGGGGAGCTGTTTTTT
CDR3: CASSLDPRHGGELFF

J: TRBJ2-7
D: TRBD2
V: TRBV4-2
size: -
DNA: TGTGCCAGCAGCCAAGCGGGGGGATCCCCTCGAGAGCAGTACTTC
CDR3: CASSQAGGSPREQYF

J: TRBJ1-6
D: TRBD1
V: TRBV19
size: -
DNA: TGTGCCAGTAGTATTCCCTCCGGGACAGGGTATGCACCCCTCCACTTT
CDR3: CASSIPSGTGYAPLHF

J: TRBJ2-3
D: -
V: TRBV4-1
size: -
DNA: TGCGCCAGCAGCCCCCCGGGGATCATATCAGATACGCAGTATTTT
CDR3: CASSPPGIISDTQYF

J: TRBJ1-2
D: TRBD1
V: TRBV5-8
size: -
DNA: TGTGCCAGCGCGGCACAGGGGGGTGGAAACTATGGCTACACCTTC
CDR3: CASAAQGGGNYGYTF

J: TRBJ1-6
D: -
V: TRBV18
size: few
DNA: TGTGCCAGCTCACCTATGGGTTTCAGGACGGGTTCACCCCTCCACTTT
CDR3: CASSPMGFRTGSPLHF

J: TRBJ1-5
D: -
V: TRBV28
size: -
DNA: TGTGCCAGCAGCCCTATCGCGGCAGGGGTTAGCAATCAGCCCCAGCATTTT
CDR3: CASSPIAAGVSNQPQHF

J: TRBJ1-2
D: -
V: TRBV27
size: once
DNA: TGTGCCAGCAGTCCCACAGGGAATGGGGGCTACACCTTC
CDR3: CASSPTGNGGYTF

J: TRBJ2-1
D: -
V: TRBV28
size: -
DNA: TGTGCCAGCAGTTCCCCTCTTGAGCAGTTCTTC
CDR3: CASSSPLEQFF

J: TRBJ2-1
D: -
V: TRBV11-2
size: once
DNA: TGTGCCAGCAGCTTAGAGTTAGAGTCCTACAATGAGCAGTTCTTC
CDR3: CASSLELESYNEQFF

J: TRBJ2-1
D: -
V: TRBV29-1
size: -
DNA: TGCAGCGGCGTGCGGGATGAGCAGTTCTTC
CDR3: CSGVRDEQFF

J: TRBJ1-1
D: -
V: TRBV29-1
size: -
DNA: TGCAGCGTTTCCACAGCGAACACTGAAGCTTTCTTT
CDR3: CSVSTANTEAFF

J: TRBJ1-6
D: TRBD1
V: TRBV4-1
size: -
DNA: TGCGCCAGCAGCCAAGTACCGGGACAGGGAAATTCACCCCTCCACTTT
CDR3: CASSQVPGQGNSPLHF